The T cell receptor beta chain described here comes from a study of blood T cell repertoires in COVID-19. Study-level information: PBMCs, B-cell-depleted T cells, or T cells were the source of the cDNA or gDNA that made up the material.

In the authors' workflow: Amplifying reference gene primers gave estimates of nucleated cell counts. Data came from immunoSEQ multiplex PCR; TCRdb stores just in-frame clones and leaves some out. That table supplies the V and J calls and clone size; D and trimming were determined from the DNA. The sample has some 180,000 clones; 90% are singletons. This receptor was taken from a man in his fifties with acute or convalescent COVID-19. The sequenced material came from peripheral blood.

The CDR3 DNA reads TGTGCCAGCAGCCGGGGAGTATCCTACGAGCAGTACTTC. It codes for CASSRGVSYEQYF. V is TRBV27 and J is TRBJ2-7, with D tentatively TRBD2 (5 bases). The CDR3 runs 13 residues. With 6 bases removed from V and 1 base from J, the gap between germline ends came to 10 bases. Germline assignment: CDR1 MNHEY and CDR2 SMNVEV (reference sequence).